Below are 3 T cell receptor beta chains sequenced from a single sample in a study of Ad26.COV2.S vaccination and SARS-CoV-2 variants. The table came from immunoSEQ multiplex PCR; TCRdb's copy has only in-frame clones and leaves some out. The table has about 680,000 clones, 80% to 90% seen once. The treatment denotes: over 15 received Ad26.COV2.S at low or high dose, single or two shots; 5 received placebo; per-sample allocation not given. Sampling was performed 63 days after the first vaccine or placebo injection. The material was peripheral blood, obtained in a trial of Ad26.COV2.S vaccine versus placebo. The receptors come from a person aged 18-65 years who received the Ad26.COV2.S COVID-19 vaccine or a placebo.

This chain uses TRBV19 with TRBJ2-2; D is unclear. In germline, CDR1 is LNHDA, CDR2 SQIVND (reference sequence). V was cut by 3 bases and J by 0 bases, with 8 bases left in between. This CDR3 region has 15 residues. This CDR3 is CASSITSANTGELFF. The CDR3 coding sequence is TGTGCCAGTAGTATTACAAGCGCGAACACCGGGGAGCTGTTTTTT.

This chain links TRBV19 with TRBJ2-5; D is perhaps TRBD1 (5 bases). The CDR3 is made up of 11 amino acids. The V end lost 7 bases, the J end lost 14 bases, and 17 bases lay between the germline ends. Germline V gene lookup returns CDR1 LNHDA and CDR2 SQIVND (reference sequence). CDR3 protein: CASKLGASLYF. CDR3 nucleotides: TGTGCCAGTAAGCTTGGGGCTTCCCTCTACTTC.

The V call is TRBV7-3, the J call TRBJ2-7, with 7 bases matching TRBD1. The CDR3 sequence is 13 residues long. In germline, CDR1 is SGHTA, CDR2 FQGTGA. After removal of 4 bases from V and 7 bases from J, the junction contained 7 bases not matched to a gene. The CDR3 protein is CASSSSQGMEQYF. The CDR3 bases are TGTGCCAGCAGCTCATCACAGGGGATGGAGCAGTACTTC.